These 10 T cell receptor beta chains came from one sample sequenced in a study of OX40 agonist ivuxolimab in advanced cancers. Profiled with immunoSEQ multiplex PCR; TCRdb holds only in-frame clones, not every one. The sample shows 95,000 to 100,000 clones, roughly 93% of them seen only once. The sequencing used CD4+ or CD8+ T cells sorted from blood, collected in a trial of the OX40 agonist ivuxolimab. The source of these receptors is an adult with an advanced solid tumor such as melanoma, head and neck, liver or kidney cancer.

This clone showed up just once. This chain uses TRBV19 with TRBJ2-4, with TRBD1 matching over 7 bases. Germline V gene lookup returns CDR1 LNHDA and CDR2 SQIVND (reference sequence). V was clipped by 1 base and J by 3 bases; unmatched bases: 6. CDR3 length: 16 residues. CDR3 sequence (DNA): TGTGCCAGTAGTATAGGACAGGGAAGTGTCAAAAACATTCAGTACTTC. Translated: CASSIGQGSVKNIQYF.

CDR3 protein: CASSSILDRGVLGEAFF. For the CDR3, the DNA is TGTGCCAGCAGCTCCATTTTGGACAGAGGGGTCCTGGGTGAAGCTTTCTTT. The V gene is TRBV7-9, the J gene TRBJ1-1; the D gene is possibly TRBD1 (6 bases). CDR3 size: 17 residues. CDR1 is SEHNR and CDR2 is FQNEAQ in the germline V gene (reference sequence). V was clipped by 4 bases and J by 7 bases, with 25 bases between them.

The chain joins TRBV7-2 to TRBJ2-3; D is uncertain. CDR1 and CDR2 from the germline V gene are SGHTA and FQGNSA. The V and J ends lost 5 bases and 3 bases respectively, with 6 bases between them. The CDR3 runs to 12 residues. The CDR3 nucleotides are TGTGCCAGCAGCCAATGGACAGATACGCAGTATTTT. The encoded protein is CASSQWTDTQYF.

The V gene is TRBV30, the J gene TRBJ1-4, with D maybe TRBD1 (6 bases). Trimming took off 0 bases at V and 7 bases at J, with 12 bases between the two ends. The germline V gene encodes CDR1 GTSNPN and CDR2 SVGIG (reference sequence). The CDR3 runs to 14 residues. The CDR3 region has the DNA TGTGCCTGGAGTGTCGGAGGGGGGGCTGAAAAACTGTTTTTT. This sequence encodes CAWSVGGGAEKLFF. The full variable domain, in which reference TRBV30 and TRBJ1-4 provide the parts outside the CDR3, is SQTIHQWPATLVQPVGSPLSLECTVEGTSNPNLYWYRQAAGRGLQLLFYSVGIGQISSEVPQNLSASRPQDRQFILSSKKLLLSDSGFYLCAWSVGGGAEKLFFGSGTQLSVL.

The chain combines TRBV7-6 with TRBJ1-5; 7 bases are shared with TRBD1. The J segment lost 8 bases and the V segment lost 5 bases, leaving 12 bases of the junction unmatched. CDR3 length: 15 amino acids. Germline lookup yields CDR1 SGHVS and CDR2 FNYEAQ. Here the CDR3 DNA reads TGTGCCAGCAGCCCACGACAGGGAAGGGCGGAGCCCCAGCATTTT. This gives the protein CASSPRQGRAEPQHF.

This chain links TRBV10-2 with TRBJ2-1; D is unclear. The V gene lost 6 bases and the J gene lost 4 bases, with 4 bases spanning the gap. Germline-derived CDR1 and CDR2 are WSHSY and SAAADI. The CDR3 extends over 11 amino acids. The CDR3 coding sequence is TGCGCCAGCAGAACTTACAATGAGCAGTTCTTC. Amino acids: CASRTYNEQFF.

This sequence joins TRBV6-5 and TRBJ1-5; D is unclear. Germline values: CDR1 MNHEY, CDR2 SVGAGI. V dropped 7 bases and J dropped 6 bases, with 10 bases sitting between them. The CDR3 contains 12 residues. CDR3 bases: TGTGCCAGCACCCGAGGAGTTCAGCCCCAGCATTTT. The encoded protein is CASTRGVQPQHF.

The rearrangement uses TRBV9 and TRBJ2-1, with a weak D call TRBD1 (5 bases). The CDR3 runs 15 residues. The germline V gene has CDR1 SGDLS and CDR2 YYNGEE. V lost 0 bases and J lost 4, with 11 bases in between. As DNA, the CDR3 is TGTGCCAGCAGCGTAGGGACACCAATTTACAATGAGCAGTTCTTC. It specifies CASSVGTPIYNEQFF. Variable domain in full (rest from reference TRBV9 and TRBJ2-1): DSGVTQTPKHLITATGQRVTLRCSPRSGDLSVYWYQQSLDQGLQFLIQYYNGEERAKGNILERFSAQQFPDLHSELNLSSLELGDSALYFCASSVGTPIYNEQFFGPGTRLTVL.

The V and J genes are TRBV18 and TRBJ2-1; the D is unclear. This CDR3 is 14 amino acids long. The germline V and J ends were trimmed by 2 bases and 4 bases, with 9 bases remaining between them. The germline CDR1 and CDR2 sequences are KGHSH and LQKENI. The CDR3 sequence is CASSPSRDYNEQFF. The DNA of the CDR3 is TGTGCCAGCTCACCATCAAGAGATTACAATGAGCAGTTCTTC.

This clone was seen only a few times. The chain combines TRBV27 with TRBJ2-6; the D is unclear. CDR1 MNHEY and CDR2 SMNVEV come from the germline V gene (reference sequence). The CDR3 is 16 residues long. Trimming cost V 2 bases and J 0 bases, with 8 bases left between them. This CDR3 reads CASSLNSHSGANVLTF. The CDR3, as DNA: TGTGCCAGCAGTTTAAACTCGCACTCTGGGGCCAACGTCCTGACTTTC. The full variable domain, with the rest looked up from reference TRBV27 and TRBJ2-6, is EAQVTQNPRYLITVTGKKLTVTCSQNMNHEYMSWYRQDPGLGLRQIYYSMNVEVTDKGDVPEGYKVSRKEKRNFPLILESPSPNQTSLYFCASSLNSHSGANVLTFGAGSRLTVL.